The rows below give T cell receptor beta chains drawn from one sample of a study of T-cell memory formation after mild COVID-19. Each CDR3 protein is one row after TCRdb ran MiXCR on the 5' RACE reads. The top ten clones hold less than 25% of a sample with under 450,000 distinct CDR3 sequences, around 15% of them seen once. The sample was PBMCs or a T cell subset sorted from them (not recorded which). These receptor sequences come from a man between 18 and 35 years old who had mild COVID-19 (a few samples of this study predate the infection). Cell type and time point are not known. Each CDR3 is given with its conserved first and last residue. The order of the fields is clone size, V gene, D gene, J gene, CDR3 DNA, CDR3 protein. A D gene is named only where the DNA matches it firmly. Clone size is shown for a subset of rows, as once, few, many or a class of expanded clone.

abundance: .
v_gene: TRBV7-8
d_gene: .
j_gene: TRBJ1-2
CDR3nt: TGTGCCAGCAGCCCTAGAACCGACAGGATCCATGGCTACACCTTC
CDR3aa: CASSPRTDRIHGYTF

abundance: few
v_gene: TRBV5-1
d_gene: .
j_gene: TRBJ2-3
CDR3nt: TGCGCCAGCAATAGACAAGGCACAGATACGCAGTATTTT
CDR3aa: CASNRQGTDTQYF

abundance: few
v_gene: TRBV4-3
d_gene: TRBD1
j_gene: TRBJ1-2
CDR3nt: TGCGCCAGCAGGGGGGGACAGGGGAAGGATGGCTACACCTTC
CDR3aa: CASRGGQGKDGYTF

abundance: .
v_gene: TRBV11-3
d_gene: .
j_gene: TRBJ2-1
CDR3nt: TGTGCCAGCAGCTTAGCAACGTTGGGGGGGCAATCCAATGAGCAGTTCTTC
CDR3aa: CASSLATLGGQSNEQFF

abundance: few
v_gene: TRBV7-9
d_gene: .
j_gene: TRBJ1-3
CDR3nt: TGTGCCAGCAGCTTAAGGCCAGGGGTTAATGGAAACACCATATATTTT
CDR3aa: CASSLRPGVNGNTIYF

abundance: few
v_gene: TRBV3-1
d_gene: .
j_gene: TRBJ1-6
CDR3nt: TGTGCCAGCAGCCAAGGTATAAGGGGTACAGCACCCCTCCACTTT
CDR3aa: CASSQGIRGTAPLHF

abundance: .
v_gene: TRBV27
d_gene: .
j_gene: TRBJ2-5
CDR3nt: TGTGCCAGCAGTACCGCGGGAAGCCCAGAGACCCAGTACTTC
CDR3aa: CASSTAGSPETQYF

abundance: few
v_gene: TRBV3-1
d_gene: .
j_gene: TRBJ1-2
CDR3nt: TGTGCCAGCAGCCTAGGGGAGACGGATGCTCGGTATGGCTACACCTTC
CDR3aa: CASSLGETDARYGYTF

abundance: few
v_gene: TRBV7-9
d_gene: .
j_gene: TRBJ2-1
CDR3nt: TGTGCCAGCAGCTTCGGCCCTGAGCAGTTCTTC
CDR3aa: CASSFGPEQFF

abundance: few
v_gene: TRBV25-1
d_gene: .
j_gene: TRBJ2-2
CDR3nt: TGTGCCAGCAGTGACCACACGAACACCGGGGAGCTGTTTTTT
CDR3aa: CASSDHTNTGELFF

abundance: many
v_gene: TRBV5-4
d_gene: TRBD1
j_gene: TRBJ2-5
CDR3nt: TGTGCCAGTAGCTTACAGGGGGCCGCGGAGACCCAGTACTTC
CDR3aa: CASSLQGAAETQYF

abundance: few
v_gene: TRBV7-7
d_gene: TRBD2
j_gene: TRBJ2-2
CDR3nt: TGTGCTAGCAGCTCTCAGCGGGGAGGCGGCGGGGAGCTGTTTTTT
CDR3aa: CASSSQRGGGGELFF

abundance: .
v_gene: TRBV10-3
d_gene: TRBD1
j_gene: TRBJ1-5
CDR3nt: TGTGCCATCAGTGAGTCAGGGGGCGGCGGTCAGCCCCAGCATTTT
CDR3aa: CAISESGGGGQPQHF

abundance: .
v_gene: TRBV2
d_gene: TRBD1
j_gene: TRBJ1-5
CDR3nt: TGTGCCAGCAGAGAAGACAGGGCCGAAGGTTTTCCCCAGCATTTT
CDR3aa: CASREDRAEGFPQHF

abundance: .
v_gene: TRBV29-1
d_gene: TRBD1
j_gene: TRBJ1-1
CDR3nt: TGCAGCGTCCGGACAGGGGGGTTGAACACTGAAGCTTTCTTT
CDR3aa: CSVRTGGLNTEAFF

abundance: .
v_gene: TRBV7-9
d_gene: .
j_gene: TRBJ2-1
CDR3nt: TGTGCCAGCAGCTTGCGCGGCACCGCCTACAATGAGCAGTTCTTC
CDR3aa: CASSLRGTAYNEQFF

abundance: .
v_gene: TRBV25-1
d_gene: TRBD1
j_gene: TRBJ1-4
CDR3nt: TGTGCCAGCAGTCCGGGACAGGGTTTTTCCCCTCGCGAAAAACTGTTTTTT
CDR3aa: CASSPGQGFSPREKLFF

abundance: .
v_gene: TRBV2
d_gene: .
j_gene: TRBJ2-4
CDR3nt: TGTGCCAGCAGCGGGGACAACAACGCCAAAAACATTCAGTACTTC
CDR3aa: CASSGDNNAKNIQYF

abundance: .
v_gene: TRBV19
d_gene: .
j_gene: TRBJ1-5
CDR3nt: TGTGCCAGTAGTATACAGGGAGGAGTTTGGCAGCCCCAGCATTTT
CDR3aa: CASSIQGGVWQPQHF